These T cell receptor beta chains were read from a single sample in a study of regulatory T cells in long-lasting Graves disease. MiXCR was run by TCRdb on the multiplex PCR reads, yielding one entry per CDR3 protein. The sample includes some 470,000 distinct CDR3 sequences, 20% to 25% of them seen just once. The sample was peripheral blood mononuclear cells (PBMCs), taken when the disease was refractory, from a patient treated with antithyroid drugs. The receptors here all came from a female donor with Graves disease. The CDR3 runs from the conserved cysteine through the conserved F or W. The order of the fields is clone size, V gene, D gene, J gene, CDR3 DNA, CDR3 protein. D genes are given only for firm matches. The size entry is marked missing in some rows and otherwise reads once, few, many or a size class.

clone_size: .
v_call: TRBV28
d_call: .
j_call: TRBJ1-5
cdr3_nt: TGTGCCAGCAGTTTACCGGAGGGGATCAATCAGCCCCAGCATTTT
cdr3_aa: CASSLPEGINQPQHF

clone_size: few
v_call: TRBV19
d_call: .
j_call: TRBJ1-1
cdr3_nt: TGTGCCAGTAGTAGGGGAGGCTGGAACACTGAAGCTTTCTTT
cdr3_aa: CASSRGGWNTEAFF

clone_size: many
v_call: TRBV20-1
d_call: .
j_call: TRBJ1-2
cdr3_nt: TGCAGTGCTATCCGTGGGGACTATGGCTACACCTTC
cdr3_aa: CSAIRGDYGYTF

clone_size: many
v_call: TRBV12-3/TRBV12-4
d_call: .
j_call: TRBJ1-2
cdr3_nt: TGTGCCAGCAGACCGGCCGGACGGATTTATGGCTACACCTTC
cdr3_aa: CASRPAGRIYGYTF

clone_size: .
v_call: TRBV10-3
d_call: .
j_call: TRBJ1-6
cdr3_nt: TGTGCCATCAGTGATATGACGGATTCACCCCTCCACTTT
cdr3_aa: CAISDMTDSPLHF

clone_size: .
v_call: TRBV20-1
d_call: .
j_call: TRBJ1-5
cdr3_nt: TGCAGTGCTAGGATCCACAGTCTCGGGGGTCGTCAGCCCCAGCATTTT
cdr3_aa: CSARIHSLGGRQPQHF

clone_size: many
v_call: TRBV19
d_call: .
j_call: TRBJ1-2
cdr3_nt: TGTGCCAGCGGGGGAGGTTATGACGGCTACACCTTC
cdr3_aa: CASGGGYDGYTF

clone_size: many
v_call: TRBV6-2/TRBV6-3
d_call: .
j_call: TRBJ1-5
cdr3_nt: TGTGCCAGCAGTTACTCGGGCAGGTATCAGCCCCAGCATTTT
cdr3_aa: CASSYSGRYQPQHF

clone_size: .
v_call: TRBV27
d_call: TRBD2
j_call: TRBJ2-7
cdr3_nt: TGTGCCAGCAGTCTTACTAGCGGGAATTTAGGCGAGCAGTACTTC
cdr3_aa: CASSLTSGNLGEQYF

clone_size: many
v_call: TRBV6-1
d_call: TRBD2
j_call: TRBJ2-7
cdr3_nt: TGTGCCAGCAGTATCCCCAGGCGGGGGTTCTACGAGCAGTACTTC
cdr3_aa: CASSIPRRGFYEQYF

clone_size: few
v_call: TRBV19
d_call: TRBD1
j_call: TRBJ1-1
cdr3_nt: TGTGCCACCCAAAGCCGGGACAGAGCCCTCGAAGCTTTCTTT
cdr3_aa: CATQSRDRALEAFF

clone_size: few
v_call: TRBV6-1
d_call: TRBD1
j_call: TRBJ2-1
cdr3_nt: TGTGCCAGCAGTGTTGGGACAGACAATGAGCAGTTCTTC
cdr3_aa: CASSVGTDNEQFF

clone_size: few
v_call: TRBV11-2
d_call: TRBD1
j_call: TRBJ1-1
cdr3_nt: TGTGCCAGCAGCCCCTTACAGGGGGCGAGGTACACTGAAGCTTTCTTT
cdr3_aa: CASSPLQGARYTEAFF

clone_size: many
v_call: TRBV7-8
d_call: TRBD2
j_call: TRBJ2-5
cdr3_nt: TGTGCCAGCAGCTTAGGGTATAGCGGGGGGCAAGAGACCCAGTACTTC
cdr3_aa: CASSLGYSGGQETQYF

clone_size: few
v_call: TRBV19
d_call: .
j_call: TRBJ1-6
cdr3_nt: TGTGCCAGTCAGGGGAGAGATTCACCCCTCCACTTT
cdr3_aa: CASQGRDSPLHF

clone_size: .
v_call: TRBV28
d_call: TRBD1
j_call: TRBJ2-3
cdr3_nt: TGTGCCAGCAGTGTACAGGGGGAAGGCACAGATACGCAGTATTTT
cdr3_aa: CASSVQGEGTDTQYF

clone_size: .
v_call: TRBV12-3/TRBV12-4
d_call: .
j_call: TRBJ2-2
cdr3_nt: TGTGCCAGCAGTTTAGGCCAGGTCGACGCCGGGGAGCTGTTTTTT
cdr3_aa: CASSLGQVDAGELFF

clone_size: many
v_call: TRBV2
d_call: TRBD1
j_call: TRBJ1-1
cdr3_nt: TGTGCCAGCACGGAAACGGACAGGGGGCTGAACACTGAAGCTTTCTTT
cdr3_aa: CASTETDRGLNTEAFF

clone_size: .
v_call: TRBV5-1
d_call: TRBD2
j_call: TRBJ2-7
cdr3_nt: TGCGCCAGCAGCTGGGGCCCAGCGGGAGCTGACGAGCAGTACTTC
cdr3_aa: CASSWGPAGADEQYF

clone_size: few
v_call: TRBV20-1
d_call: .
j_call: TRBJ2-5
cdr3_nt: TGCAGTGCTAGAGTTGTGCCGGGCCTGACCCAGTACTTC
cdr3_aa: CSARVVPGLTQYF

clone_size: few
v_call: TRBV24-1
d_call: TRBD2
j_call: TRBJ2-5
cdr3_nt: TGTGCCACCAGTGGGACTAGCGGAGAGACCCAGTACTTC
cdr3_aa: CATSGTSGETQYF

clone_size: many
v_call: TRBV30
d_call: TRBD1
j_call: TRBJ1-2
cdr3_nt: TGTGCCTGGAGTGCTACAGGGGATGGCTACACCTTC
cdr3_aa: CAWSATGDGYTF

clone_size: .
v_call: TRBV12-3/TRBV12-4
d_call: .
j_call: TRBJ2-7
cdr3_nt: TGTGCCAGCAGTTTAGGCAAGCAGTACTTC
cdr3_aa: CASSLGKQYF

clone_size: .
v_call: TRBV4-1
d_call: .
j_call: TRBJ1-2
cdr3_nt: TGCGCCAGCAGCCAAGATCGGGCTTATGGCTACACCTTC
cdr3_aa: CASSQDRAYGYTF

clone_size: .
v_call: TRBV4-1
d_call: TRBD1
j_call: TRBJ1-5
cdr3_nt: TGCGCCAGCAGCCAAGTTCGGGGACAGAAGGGTCAGCCCCAGCATTTT
cdr3_aa: CASSQVRGQKGQPQHF

clone_size: .
v_call: TRBV27
d_call: .
j_call: TRBJ2-7
cdr3_nt: TGTGCCAGCAGTTCTTATTATGGGGTTAAAGACGAGCAGTACTTC
cdr3_aa: CASSSYYGVKDEQYF

clone_size: many
v_call: TRBV7-9
d_call: TRBD1
j_call: TRBJ2-7
cdr3_nt: TGTGCCAGCCGAGACAAAGGGGGCTACGACGAGCAGTACTTC
cdr3_aa: CASRDKGGYDEQYF

clone_size: .
v_call: TRBV30
d_call: .
j_call: TRBJ1-3
cdr3_nt: TGTGCCTGGTCTCACGGATCTGGAAACACCATATATTTT
cdr3_aa: CAWSHGSGNTIYF

clone_size: many
v_call: TRBV6-1
d_call: .
j_call: TRBJ1-2
cdr3_nt: TGTGCCAGCAGTGCCGATCGGGACGGTACTAACTATGGCTACACCTTC
cdr3_aa: CASSADRDGTNYGYTF

clone_size: many
v_call: TRBV12-3/TRBV12-4
d_call: .
j_call: TRBJ1-1
cdr3_nt: TGTGCCAGCAGCCTTGGACAGATGTTAAACACTGAAGCTTTCTTT
cdr3_aa: CASSLGQMLNTEAFF

clone_size: .
v_call: TRBV7-3
d_call: TRBD1
j_call: TRBJ1-6
cdr3_nt: TGTGCCAGCAGCAAACAGGGGGCTCGATCTTCACCCCTCCACTTT
cdr3_aa: CASSKQGARSSPLHF

clone_size: .
v_call: TRBV12-3/TRBV12-4
d_call: .
j_call: TRBJ2-3
cdr3_nt: TGTGCCAGCAGTTTTTTTCGGGGAACTAGCACAGATACGCAGTATTTT
cdr3_aa: CASSFFRGTSTDTQYF

clone_size: once
v_call: TRBV5-1
d_call: TRBD1
j_call: TRBJ1-2
cdr3_nt: TGCGCCAGCAGCTTGACAGGGGTGAGCGGCTACACCTTC
cdr3_aa: CASSLTGVSGYTF

clone_size: .
v_call: TRBV11-2
d_call: .
j_call: TRBJ2-1
cdr3_nt: TGTGCCAGCAGCCTTCCTAGCGCCAACAATGAGCAGTTCTTC
cdr3_aa: CASSLPSANNEQFF

clone_size: many
v_call: TRBV3-1
d_call: .
j_call: TRBJ1-4
cdr3_nt: TGTGCCAGCAGTCAAGAATCGGTTTTTGAAAAACTGTTTTTT
cdr3_aa: CASSQESVFEKLFF

clone_size: few
v_call: TRBV28
d_call: .
j_call: TRBJ2-1
cdr3_nt: TGTGCCAGCAGTTTTAATGGGGGTGGCTACAATGAGCAGTTCTTC
cdr3_aa: CASSFNGGGYNEQFF

clone_size: many
v_call: TRBV14
d_call: .
j_call: TRBJ2-7
cdr3_nt: TGTGCCAGCAGCTTTAGGACAGCTAGCTACGAGCAGTACTTC
cdr3_aa: CASSFRTASYEQYF

clone_size: many
v_call: TRBV27
d_call: .
j_call: TRBJ1-5
cdr3_nt: TGTGCCAGCAGTTTATCAGGGGGAGGCAATCAGCCCCAGCATTTT
cdr3_aa: CASSLSGGGNQPQHF

clone_size: many
v_call: TRBV10-2
d_call: .
j_call: TRBJ2-4
cdr3_nt: TGCGCCAGCAGTGAGTCGAGGGCAGGGCTGGGCAAAAACATTCAGTACTTC
cdr3_aa: CASSESRAGLGKNIQYF

clone_size: .
v_call: TRBV3-1
d_call: TRBD1
j_call: TRBJ1-1
cdr3_nt: TGTGCCAGCAGCCTCGAGAGTACAGGGGGCACTGAAGCTTTCTTT
cdr3_aa: CASSLESTGGTEAFF

clone_size: once
v_call: TRBV18
d_call: TRBD1
j_call: TRBJ1-6
cdr3_nt: TGTGCCAGCTCACCGCTCCCTCCAGGGGGGAATTCACCCCTCCACTTT
cdr3_aa: CASSPLPPGGNSPLHF

clone_size: few
v_call: TRBV25-1
d_call: .
j_call: TRBJ1-2
cdr3_nt: TGTGCCAGCAGTGATTTGACAGGATCATACTATGGCTACACCTTC
cdr3_aa: CASSDLTGSYYGYTF

clone_size: .
v_call: TRBV29-1
d_call: .
j_call: TRBJ2-7
cdr3_nt: TGCAGCGTTGTATTTGCGGGACCTCTCAGAGGCTACGAGCAGTACTTC
cdr3_aa: CSVVFAGPLRGYEQYF

clone_size: few
v_call: TRBV5-1
d_call: .
j_call: TRBJ2-5
cdr3_nt: TGCGCCAGCAGCCGCCTTGGACGGGTTTACGAGACCCAGTACTTC
cdr3_aa: CASSRLGRVYETQYF

clone_size: many
v_call: TRBV28
d_call: .
j_call: TRBJ2-5
cdr3_nt: TGTGCCAGCAGCACTTCTCTTGTGGGAGAGACCCAGTACTTC
cdr3_aa: CASSTSLVGETQYF

clone_size: .
v_call: TRBV7-9
d_call: TRBD1
j_call: TRBJ1-1
cdr3_nt: TGTGCCAGCAGCTTATTTGGGACAGGGATGGGCACTGAAGCTTTCTTT
cdr3_aa: CASSLFGTGMGTEAFF

clone_size: .
v_call: TRBV28
d_call: .
j_call: TRBJ2-7
cdr3_nt: TGTGCCAGCAGTTACAACACGGGGCTTTACGAGCAGTACTTC
cdr3_aa: CASSYNTGLYEQYF

clone_size: few
v_call: TRBV28
d_call: .
j_call: TRBJ2-1
cdr3_nt: TGTGCCAGCAGTTTATCCCCGATCGATGAGCAGTTCTTC
cdr3_aa: CASSLSPIDEQFF

clone_size: .
v_call: TRBV14
d_call: .
j_call: TRBJ1-1
cdr3_nt: TGTGCCAGCAGCCAAGAACAGGGATTAGTCACTGAAGCTTTCTTT
cdr3_aa: CASSQEQGLVTEAFF

clone_size: many
v_call: TRBV6-1
d_call: TRBD1
j_call: TRBJ1-4
cdr3_nt: TGTGCCAGCCAGGGACAGGGGCGTGAAAAACTGTTTTTT
cdr3_aa: CASQGQGREKLFF

clone_size: many
v_call: TRBV19
d_call: .
j_call: TRBJ2-7
cdr3_nt: TGTGCCAGTAGGCCCCAGGGGAAGAACTCCTACGAGCAGTACTTC
cdr3_aa: CASRPQGKNSYEQYF

clone_size: many
v_call: TRBV2
d_call: TRBD1
j_call: TRBJ2-7
cdr3_nt: TGTGCCAGCAGTGAAATGGGACAGGGCTCCTACGAGCAGTACTTC
cdr3_aa: CASSEMGQGSYEQYF

clone_size: .
v_call: TRBV20-1
d_call: .
j_call: TRBJ2-1
cdr3_nt: TGCAGTGCTAGGGACGGAGAGGGGAACAATGAGCAGTTCTTC
cdr3_aa: CSARDGEGNNEQFF

clone_size: .
v_call: TRBV4-3
d_call: TRBD2
j_call: TRBJ2-7
cdr3_nt: TGCGCCAGCAGCCAAGAGGGGCTAGCGGGAGTTTACGAGCAGTACTTC
cdr3_aa: CASSQEGLAGVYEQYF

clone_size: many
v_call: TRBV7-9
d_call: TRBD1
j_call: TRBJ2-7
cdr3_nt: TGTGCCAGCAGAAGCGGGACAGGGGACGAGCAGTACTTC
cdr3_aa: CASRSGTGDEQYF

clone_size: .
v_call: TRBV29-1
d_call: .
j_call: TRBJ2-3
cdr3_nt: TGCAGCGTGTGGTGGGCAGATACGCAGTATTTT
cdr3_aa: CSVWWADTQYF